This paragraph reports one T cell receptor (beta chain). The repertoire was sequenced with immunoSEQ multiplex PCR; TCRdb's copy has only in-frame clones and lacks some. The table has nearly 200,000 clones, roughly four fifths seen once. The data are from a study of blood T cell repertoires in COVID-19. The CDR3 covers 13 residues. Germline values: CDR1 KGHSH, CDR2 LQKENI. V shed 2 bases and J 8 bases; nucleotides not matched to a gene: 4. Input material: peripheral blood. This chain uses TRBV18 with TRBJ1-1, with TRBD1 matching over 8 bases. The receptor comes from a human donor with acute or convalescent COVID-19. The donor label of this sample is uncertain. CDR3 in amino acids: CASSPARTGEAFF. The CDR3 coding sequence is TGTGCCAGCTCACCAGCCCGGACAGGGGAAGCTTTCTTT. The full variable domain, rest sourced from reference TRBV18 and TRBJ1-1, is NAGVMQNPRHLVRRRGQEARLRCSPMKGHSHVYWYRQLPEEGLKFMVYLQKENIIDESGMPKERFSAEFPKEGPSILRIQQVVRGDSAAYFCASSPARTGEAFFGQGTRLTVV.